This is a list of T cell receptor beta chains from one sample in a study of T-cell memory formation after mild COVID-19. MiXCR, run by TCRdb on the 5' RACE reads, gives a single entry per CDR3 protein. The sample records hundreds of thousands of distinct CDR3 sequences, around 15% being singletons. Sequenced input: PBMCs or a T cell subset sorted from them (not recorded which). Source of these receptors: a man aged 18 to 29 who had mild COVID-19 (a few samples of this study predate the infection). Cell type and time point are not known. CDR3s include the opening cysteine and the closing phenylalanine or tryptophan.

TRBJ2-5 | TRBV15 | CATSSSGDETQYF
TRBJ1-1 | TRBV5-1 | CASRPGQGLNTEAFF
TRBJ1-1 | TRBV6-6 | CASAFWTGDTEAFF
TRBJ2-2 | TRBV20-1 | CSARHSGAGTGELFF
TRBJ1-5 | TRBV20-1 | CSAREPPNQPQHF
TRBJ2-1 | TRBV4-2 | CASSQVQRGLNEQFF
TRBJ2-2 | TRBV5-1 | CASARGITNTGELFF
TRBJ1-5 | TRBV20-1 | CSARAKQIYSNQPQHF
TRBJ1-2 | TRBV14 | CASSQDRRGTYTF
TRBJ2-2 | TRBV29-1 | CSVEEIGQNTGELFF
TRBJ1-2 | TRBV5-1 | CASRGYVEEGYTF
TRBJ1-2 | TRBV5-6 | CASSLSGHHYGYTF
TRBJ2-5 | TRBV19 | CASNMGQETQYF
TRBJ2-7 | TRBV7-2 | CASSLAPYPYEQYF
TRBJ2-1 | TRBV4-2 | CASSPTSGGRPNEQFF
TRBJ2-5 | TRBV3-1 | CASSQGETQYF
TRBJ2-4 | TRBV9 | CASSADTQNIQYF
TRBJ2-2 | TRBV9 | CANINQGADTGELFF
TRBJ1-1 | TRBV5-1 | CASSPTGGGGTEAFF
TRBJ1-1 | TRBV4-1 | CASSYRGGGTEAFF
TRBJ2-7 | TRBV15 | CATSRGKGGDSSYEQYF
TRBJ1-2 | TRBV7-2 | CASSLGTAANYGYTF
TRBJ2-5 | TRBV6-6 | CASRVGQETQYF
TRBJ1-2 | TRBV5-1 | CASSFSQGHGYTF
TRBJ2-3 | TRBV18 | CASSPPGQSSGDTQYF
TRBJ2-5 | TRBV4-3 | CASSQDLTTLGLTQYF
TRBJ2-3 | TRBV7-2 | CASRKGGGPPNTQYF
TRBJ1-2 | TRBV10-3 | CAISESWGRGYTF
TRBJ2-5 | TRBV7-8 | CASSLWGWETQYF
TRBJ1-6 | TRBV11-2 | CASSTHRPGSYVEVF
TRBJ1-1 | TRBV10-3 | CAIKATEGNTEAFF
TRBJ1-5 | TRBV4-2 | CASSYSREQPQHF
TRBJ2-2 | TRBV9 | CASSVAGHTGELFF
TRBJ2-5 | TRBV7-9 | CASSLASSGEETQYF
TRBJ2-5 | TRBV15 | CATSRGNPGTIDFKETQYF
TRBJ1-1 | TRBV5-1 | CASSITGGGTEAFF
TRBJ2-7 | TRBV5-1 | CASSFPGQFYEQYF
TRBJ2-7 | TRBV3-1 | CASSPAGQGSGEQYF
TRBJ1-2 | TRBV4-3 | CASSQDRRYGYTF
TRBJ2-5 | TRBV5-5 | CASSWTPDGGYQETQYF
TRBJ1-4 | TRBV4-1 | CASSSWTGATSTNEKLFF
TRBJ2-7 | TRBV5-1 | CASSLVGGQLYEQYF
TRBJ1-2 | TRBV29-1 | CSVGVNYGYTF
TRBJ2-3 | TRBV9 | CASSVQGPPGTQYF
TRBJ2-2 | TRBV7-9 | CASSPRIGRGTGELFF
TRBJ1-2 | TRBV7-3 | CASSTRQGDGYTF
TRBJ1-6 | TRBV7-2 | CASSLIWTGDNSPLHF
TRBJ2-7 | TRBV19 | CASSIRVYSYEQYF
TRBJ2-7 | TRBV20-1 | CSARVLGTGSYEQYF
TRBJ2-1 | TRBV9 | CASSDRSGGGYNEQFF
TRBJ2-1 | TRBV4-3 | CASSQNRDGVTGQFF
TRBJ2-2 | TRBV5-1 | CASSGQGPNTGELFF
TRBJ1-2 | TRBV5-5 | CASSLVMGLPPGYTF
TRBJ1-2 | TRBV7-2 | CASTSPYRGGYTF
TRBJ2-6 | TRBV20-1 | CSARVSTSGANVLTF
TRBJ2-7 | TRBV18 | CASSPNPGIPYEQYF
TRBJ1-3 | TRBV3-1 | CASSHPGQSMGYSGNTIYF
TRBJ2-3 | TRBV29-1 | CSVEDSGTRRQYF
TRBJ1-2 | TRBV5-5 | CASSLDPGGVYGYTF
TRBJ1-1 | TRBV3-1 | CASSLHRFFAEAFF